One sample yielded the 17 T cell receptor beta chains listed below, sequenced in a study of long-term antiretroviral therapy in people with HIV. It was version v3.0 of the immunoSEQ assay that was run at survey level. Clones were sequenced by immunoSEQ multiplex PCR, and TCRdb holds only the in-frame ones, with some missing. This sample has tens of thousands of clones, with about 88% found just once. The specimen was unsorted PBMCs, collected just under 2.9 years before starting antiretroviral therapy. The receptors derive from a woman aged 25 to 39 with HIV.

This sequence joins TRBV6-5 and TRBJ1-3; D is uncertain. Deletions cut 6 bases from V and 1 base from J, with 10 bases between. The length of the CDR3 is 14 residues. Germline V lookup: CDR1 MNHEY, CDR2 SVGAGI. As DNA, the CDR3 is TGTGCCAGCAGCGACGGAGGGTCTGGAAACACCATATATTTT. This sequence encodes CASSDGGSGNTIYF.

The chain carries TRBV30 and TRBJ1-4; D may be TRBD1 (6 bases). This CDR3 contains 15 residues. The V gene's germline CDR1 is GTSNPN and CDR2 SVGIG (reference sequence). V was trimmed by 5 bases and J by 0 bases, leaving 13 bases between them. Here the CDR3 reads CAWGEGVSTNEKLFF. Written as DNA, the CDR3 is TGTGCCTGGGGAGAGGGGGTATCAACTAATGAAAAACTGTTTTTT.

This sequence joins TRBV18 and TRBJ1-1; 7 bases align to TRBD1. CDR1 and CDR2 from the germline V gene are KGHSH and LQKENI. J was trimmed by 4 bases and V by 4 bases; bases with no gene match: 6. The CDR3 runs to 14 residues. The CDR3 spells CASSLTGEATEAFF. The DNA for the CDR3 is TGTGCCAGCTCACTTACAGGGGAGGCCACTGAAGCTTTCTTT.

The CDR3 DNA is TGCGCCAGCAGTGTCTCGCGGGGTTGGGAGCAGTTCTTC. Amino acid sequence: CASSVSRGWEQFF. The genes are TRBV10-1 and TRBJ2-1; maybe TRBD2 (6 bases). Trimming pared 4 bases from V and 10 bases from J, leaving 14 bases between. This CDR3 is 13 amino acids long. Germline V gene data show CDR1 as WNHNN and CDR2 as SYGVQD (reference sequence).

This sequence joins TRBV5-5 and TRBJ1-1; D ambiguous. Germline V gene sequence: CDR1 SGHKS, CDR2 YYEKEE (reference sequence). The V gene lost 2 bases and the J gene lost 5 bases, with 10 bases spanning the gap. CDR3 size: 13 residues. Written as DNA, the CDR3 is TGTGCCAGCAGCTTAGCGGTTACAACTGAAGCTTTCTTT. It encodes CASSLAVTTEAFF.

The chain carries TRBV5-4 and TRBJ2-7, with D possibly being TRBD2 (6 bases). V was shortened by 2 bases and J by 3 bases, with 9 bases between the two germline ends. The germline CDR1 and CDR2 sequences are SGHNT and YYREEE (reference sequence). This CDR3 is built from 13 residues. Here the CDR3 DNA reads TGTGCCAGCAGCTTTAGCGGAGGCTACGAGCAGTACTTC. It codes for CASSFSGGYEQYF.

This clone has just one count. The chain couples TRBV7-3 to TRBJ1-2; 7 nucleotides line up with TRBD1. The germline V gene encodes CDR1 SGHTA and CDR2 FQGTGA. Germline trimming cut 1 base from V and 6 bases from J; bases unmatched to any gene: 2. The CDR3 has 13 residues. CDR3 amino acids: CASSLIGGDGYTF. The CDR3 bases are TGTGCCAGCAGCTTAATAGGGGGCGATGGCTACACCTTC.

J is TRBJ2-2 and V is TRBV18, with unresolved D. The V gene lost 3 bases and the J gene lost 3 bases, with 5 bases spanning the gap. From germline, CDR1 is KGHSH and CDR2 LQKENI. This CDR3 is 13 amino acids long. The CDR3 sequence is CASSPGYTGELFF. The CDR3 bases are TGTGCCAGCTCACCTGGCTACACCGGGGAGCTGTTTTTT.

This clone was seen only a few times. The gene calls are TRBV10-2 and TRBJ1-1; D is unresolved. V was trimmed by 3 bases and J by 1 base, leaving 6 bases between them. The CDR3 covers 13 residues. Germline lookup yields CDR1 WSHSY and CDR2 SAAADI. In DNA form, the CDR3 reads TGCGCCAGCAGTGATAATCGGAACACTGAAGCTTTCTTT. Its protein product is CASSDNRNTEAFF.

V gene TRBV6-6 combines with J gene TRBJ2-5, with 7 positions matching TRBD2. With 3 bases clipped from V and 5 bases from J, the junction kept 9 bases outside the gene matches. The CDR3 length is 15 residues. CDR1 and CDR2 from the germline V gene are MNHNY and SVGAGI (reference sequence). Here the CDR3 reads CASSYSAGVRETQYF. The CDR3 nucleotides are TGTGCCAGCAGTTATAGTGCGGGGGTACGGGAGACCCAGTACTTC.

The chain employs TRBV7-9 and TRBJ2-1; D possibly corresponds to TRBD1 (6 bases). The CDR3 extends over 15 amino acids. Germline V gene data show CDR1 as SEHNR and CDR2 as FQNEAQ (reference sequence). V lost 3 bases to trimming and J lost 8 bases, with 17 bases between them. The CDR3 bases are TGTGCCAGCAGCTTCCGGGACACCCCAGCGGATGAGCAGTTCTTC. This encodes CASSFRDTPADEQFF.

In nucleotides, the CDR3 is TGTGCCATCAGTGGGGAGACAGGGTCGAACACTGAAGCTTTCTTT. As protein: CAISGETGSNTEAFF. V usage is TRBV10-3 and J usage is TRBJ1-1, with TRBD1 matching 7 bases. The CDR3 consists of 15 residues. The ends lost 4 bases at V and 1 base at J; junction bases unmatched: 6. Germline CDR1 reads ENHRY; CDR2 reads SYGVKD.

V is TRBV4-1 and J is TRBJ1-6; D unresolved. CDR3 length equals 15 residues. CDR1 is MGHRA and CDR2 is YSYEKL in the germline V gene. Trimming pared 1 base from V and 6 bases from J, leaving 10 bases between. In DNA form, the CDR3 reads TGCGCCAGCAGCCAAGGTCGTAGCTTTAATTCACCCCTCCACTTT. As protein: CASSQGRSFNSPLHF.

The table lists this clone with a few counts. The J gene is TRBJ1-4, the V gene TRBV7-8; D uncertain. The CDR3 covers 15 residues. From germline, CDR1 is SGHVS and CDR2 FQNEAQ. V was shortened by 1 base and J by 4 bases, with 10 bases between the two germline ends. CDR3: CASSLGAGYNEKLFF. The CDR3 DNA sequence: TGTGCCAGCAGCTTAGGGGCAGGTTATAATGAAAAACTGTTTTTT. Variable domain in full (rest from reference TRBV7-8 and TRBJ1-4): GAGVSQSPRYKVAKRGQDVALRCDPISGHVSLFWYQQALGQGPEFLTYFQNEAQLDKSGLPSDRFFAERPEGSVSTLKIQRTQQEDSAVYLCASSLGAGYNEKLFFGSGTQLSVL.

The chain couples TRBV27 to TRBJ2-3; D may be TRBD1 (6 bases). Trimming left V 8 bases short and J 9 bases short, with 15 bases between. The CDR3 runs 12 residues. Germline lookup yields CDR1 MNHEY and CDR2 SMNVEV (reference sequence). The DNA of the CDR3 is TGTGCCAGCGCCGTGTCGGGACAAACGCAGTATTTT. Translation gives CASAVSGQTQYF.

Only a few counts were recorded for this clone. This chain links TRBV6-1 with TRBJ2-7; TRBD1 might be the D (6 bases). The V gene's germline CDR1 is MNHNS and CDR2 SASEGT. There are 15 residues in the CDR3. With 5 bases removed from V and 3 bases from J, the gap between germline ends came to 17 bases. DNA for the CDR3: TGTGCCAGCAGTTCAGTTCGGCAGGGGAGCTACGAGCAGTACTTC. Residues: CASSSVRQGSYEQYF.

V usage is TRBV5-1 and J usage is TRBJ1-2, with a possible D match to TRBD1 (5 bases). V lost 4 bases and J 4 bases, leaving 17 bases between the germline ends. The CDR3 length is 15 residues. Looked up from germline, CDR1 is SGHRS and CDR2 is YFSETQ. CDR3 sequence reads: CASSPEGYKGYGYTF. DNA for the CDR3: TGCGCCAGCAGCCCAGAGGGGTATAAGGGCTATGGCTACACCTTC. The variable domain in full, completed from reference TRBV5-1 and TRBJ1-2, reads KAGVTQTPRYLIKTRGQQVTLSCSPISGHRSVSWYQQTPGQGLQFLFEYFSETQRNKGNFPGRFSGRQFSNSRSEMNVSTLELGDSALYLCASSPEGYKGYGYTFGSGTRLTVV.